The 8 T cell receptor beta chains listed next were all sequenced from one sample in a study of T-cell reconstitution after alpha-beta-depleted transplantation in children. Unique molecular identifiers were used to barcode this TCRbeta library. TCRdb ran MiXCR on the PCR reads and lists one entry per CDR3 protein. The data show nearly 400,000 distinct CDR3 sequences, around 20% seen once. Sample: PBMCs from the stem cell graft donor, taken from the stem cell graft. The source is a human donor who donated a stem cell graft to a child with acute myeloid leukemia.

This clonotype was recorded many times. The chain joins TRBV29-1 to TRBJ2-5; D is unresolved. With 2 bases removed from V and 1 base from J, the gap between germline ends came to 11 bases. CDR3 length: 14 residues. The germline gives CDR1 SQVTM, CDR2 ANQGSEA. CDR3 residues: CSVETRSAQETQYF. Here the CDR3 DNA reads TGCAGCGTTGAAACCCGTAGTGCCCAAGAGACCCAGTACTTC. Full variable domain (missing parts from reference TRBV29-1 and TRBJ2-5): SAVISQKPSRDICQRGTSLTIQCQVDSQVTMMFWYRQQPGQSLTLIATANQGSEATYESGFVIDKFPISRPNLTFSTLTVSNMSPEDSSIYLCSVETRSAQETQYFGPGTRLLVL.

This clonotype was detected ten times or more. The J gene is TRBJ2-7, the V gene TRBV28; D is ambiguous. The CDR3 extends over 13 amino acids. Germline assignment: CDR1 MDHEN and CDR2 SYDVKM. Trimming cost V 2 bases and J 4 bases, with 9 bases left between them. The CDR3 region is CASSLTPQYEQYF. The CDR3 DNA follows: TGTGCCAGCAGTTTAACCCCTCAATACGAGCAGTACTTC. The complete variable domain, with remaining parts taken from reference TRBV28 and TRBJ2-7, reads DVKVTQSSRYLVKRTGEKVFLECVQDMDHENMFWYRQDPGLGLRLIYFSYDVKMKEKGDIPEGYSVSREKKERFSLILESASTNQTSMYLCASSLTPQYEQYFGPGTRLTVT.

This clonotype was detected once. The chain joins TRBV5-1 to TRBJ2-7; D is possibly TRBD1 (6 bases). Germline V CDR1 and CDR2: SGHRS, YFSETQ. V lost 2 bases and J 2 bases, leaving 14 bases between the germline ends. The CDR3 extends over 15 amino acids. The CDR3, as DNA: TGCGCCAGCAGCTTAACAGGGAAACCACCCTACGAGCAGTACTTC. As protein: CASSLTGKPPYEQYF.

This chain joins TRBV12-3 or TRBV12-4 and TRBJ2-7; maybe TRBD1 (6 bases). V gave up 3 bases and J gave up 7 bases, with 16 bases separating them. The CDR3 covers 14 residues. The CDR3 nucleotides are TGTGCCAGCAGTTTGCAGGCAGGGGCGCGGGAGCAGTACTTC. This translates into CASSLQAGAREQYF.

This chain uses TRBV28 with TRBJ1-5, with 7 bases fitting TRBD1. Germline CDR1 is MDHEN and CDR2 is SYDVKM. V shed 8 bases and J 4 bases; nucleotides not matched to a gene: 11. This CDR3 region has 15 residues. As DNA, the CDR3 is TGTGCCAGCCGCCCGTTCGGGGACAGTAATCAGCCCCAGCATTTT. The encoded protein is CASRPFGDSNQPQHF.

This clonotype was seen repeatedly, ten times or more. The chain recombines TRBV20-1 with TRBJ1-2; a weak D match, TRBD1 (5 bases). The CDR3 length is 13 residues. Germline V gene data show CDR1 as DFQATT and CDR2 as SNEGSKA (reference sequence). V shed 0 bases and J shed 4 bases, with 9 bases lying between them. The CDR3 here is CSARDSQGYGYTF. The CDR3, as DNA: TGCAGTGCTAGAGATAGCCAGGGCTATGGCTACACCTTC.

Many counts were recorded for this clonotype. The CDR3 nucleotides are TGCAGTGCTAGGGATCAACTAGCTAAACATTCCGGTGAGCAGTTCTTC. It specifies CSARDQLAKHSGEQFF. The gene calls are TRBV20-1 and TRBJ2-1, with D maybe TRBD2 (6 bases). This CDR3 is built from 16 residues. V was clipped by 3 bases and J by 9 bases, with 24 bases between them. The germline gives CDR1 DFQATT, CDR2 SNEGSKA (reference sequence).

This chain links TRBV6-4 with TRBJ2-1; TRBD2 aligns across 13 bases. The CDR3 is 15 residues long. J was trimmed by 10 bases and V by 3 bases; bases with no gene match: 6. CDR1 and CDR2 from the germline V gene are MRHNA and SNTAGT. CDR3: CASSEQLAGGDEQFF. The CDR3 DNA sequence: TGTGCCAGCAGTGAGCAACTAGCGGGAGGGGACGAGCAGTTCTTC.